One T cell receptor (beta chain) is described in this entry. Its antigen is unknown. Germline V gene lookup returns CDR1 ENHRY and CDR2 SYGVKD. V trimming: 0 bases; J trimming: 6 bases; junction bases outside the gene matches: 4. This CDR3 spans 16 amino acids. The immunoSEQ assay was v3. Produced via immunoSEQ multiplex PCR; TCRdb's table is partial and in-frame only. The sample has tens of thousands of clones, 69% seen once. Regarding time point: pre-treatment sample, taken before nivolumab and TIL therapy. The data are from a study of TIL therapy for anti-PD-1-resistant metastatic lung cancer. Overall study results and limits: This highly selected cohort may not generalize to typical lung cancer patients.

V is TRBV10-3 and J is TRBJ1-5; 11 bases are a match to TRBD1. This clonotype was obtained from a person between 25 and 79 years old with non-small cell lung cancer. The source was blood, collected at baseline. The CDR3 is CAISESWDRGIQPQHF. The CDR3 DNA reads TGTGCCATCAGTGAGTCTTGGGACAGGGGGATTCAGCCCCAGCATTTT.